This entry features one T cell receptor beta chain sequence. The antigen remains undetermined. This entry is derived from a study of cytomegalovirus exposure and HLA in healthy donors. Study findings and constraints: Some V segments could not be told apart, so they were left out, TRBV6-2 and TRBV6-3 among them. A later analysis linked a missense variant in DCLRE1C to the trimming of TCR beta V and J genes.

60 Vbeta and 13 Jbeta primers were used in PCR. The data were produced by immunoSEQ multiplex PCR, yet TCRdb's version contains in-frame clones alone and is incomplete. The sample has about 99,000 clones; 60% to 80% are singletons. CDR3 length: 14 residues. Germline V gene sequence: CDR1 LGHNA, CDR2 YNFKEQ. The V end lost 3 bases, the J end lost 0 bases, and 6 bases lay between the germline ends. Despite likely unrecorded immune exposures, the donors were nominally healthy at the time of sampling. The sequenced sample was PBMCs. The receptor comes from a man in his fifties or sixties in good health and CMV-seropositive. The chain recombines TRBV4-2 with TRBJ2-1, with unresolved D. The CDR3 reads CASSHVSSYNEQFF. The CDR3 coding sequence is TGTGCCAGCAGCCATGTGAGCTCCTACAATGAGCAGTTCTTC.